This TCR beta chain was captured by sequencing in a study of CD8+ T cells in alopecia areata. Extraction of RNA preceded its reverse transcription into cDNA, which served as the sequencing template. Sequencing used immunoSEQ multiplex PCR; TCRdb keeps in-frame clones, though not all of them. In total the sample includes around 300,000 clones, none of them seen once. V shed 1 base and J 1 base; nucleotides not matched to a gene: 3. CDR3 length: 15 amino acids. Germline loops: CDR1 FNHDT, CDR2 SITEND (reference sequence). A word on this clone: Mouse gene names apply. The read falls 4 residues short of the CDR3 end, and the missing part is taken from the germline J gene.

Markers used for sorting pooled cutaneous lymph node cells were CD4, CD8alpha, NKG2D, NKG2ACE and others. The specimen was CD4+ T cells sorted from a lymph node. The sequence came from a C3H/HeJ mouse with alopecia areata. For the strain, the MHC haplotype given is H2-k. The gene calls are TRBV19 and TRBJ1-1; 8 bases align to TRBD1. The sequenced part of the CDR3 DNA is TGTGCCAGCAGTATACCACAGGGGGGGAACACA. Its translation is CASSIPQGGNT. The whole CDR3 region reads CASSIPQGGNTEVFF.